In its sample, the clone carrying this T cell receptor (beta chain) was seen a few times. These data come from a study of blood T cells in healthy people across ages. CDR1 and CDR2 (germline): MNHEY, SMNVEV (reference sequence). V gave up 8 bases and J gave up 0 bases, with 8 bases separating them. The CDR3 extends over 13 amino acids. A second PCR, run for roughly 7 to 12 cycles, used a sample-barcoded 5' primer plus a J-beta primer mix. Each CDR3 protein gets one entry after TCRdb re-called the 5' RACE reads with MiXCR. The sample yields about 1.8 million distinct CDR3 sequences, 49% seen once. The material sequenced was blood. The chain uses TRBV27 and TRBJ2-1, with a weak D call TRBD2 (6 bases). This clonotype was sampled from a middle-aged woman in good health. The CDR3 protein is CASGGISYNEQFF. The CDR3 bases are TGTGCCAGCGGGGGGATCTCCTACAATGAGCAGTTCTTC.